This is a list of T cell receptor beta chains from one sample in a study of blood T cell repertoires in COVID-19. The table came from immunoSEQ multiplex PCR; TCRdb's copy has only in-frame clones and leaves some out. Of a few hundred thousand clones in the sample, 85% to 90% were seen once. Sequenced input: peripheral blood. These receptors all come from a woman aged 40 to 49 with COVID-19, enrolled during active disease. The CDR3 runs from the conserved cysteine through the conserved F or W. A D gene is named only where the DNA matches it firmly. Rows give clone size only sometimes, using once, few, many, or a class for an expanded clone.

. | TRBJ1-4 | TRBV15 | 13 | . | TGTGCCACCAGCAGGGGGCCCGATGAAAAACTGTTTTTT | CATSRGPDEKLFF
once | TRBJ2-1 | TRBV28 | 14 | . | TGTGCCAGCAGTTTATACAGGGTCTTCAATGAGCAGTTCTTC | CASSLYRVFNEQFF
. | TRBJ2-3 | TRBV30 | 11 | . | TGTGCCTGGAGCCGAGGAGATACGCAGTATTTT | CAWSRGDTQYF
. | TRBJ1-1 | TRBV6-6 | 13 | . | TGTGCCAGCAGCCCGGGGGTTGTCACTGAAGCTTTCTTT | CASSPGVVTEAFF
. | TRBJ1-6 | TRBV4-1 | 15 | . | TGCGCCAGCAGCCAAGATACCGGGAGGAATTCACCCCTCCACTTT | CASSQDTGRNSPLHF
. | TRBJ1-2 | TRBV6-6 | 13 | . | TGTGCCAGCAGTTACTCGGGCCCTTGGGGCTACACCTTC | CASSYSGPWGYTF
few | TRBJ1-2 | TRBV6-2/TRBV6-3 | 15 | TRBD1 | TGTGCCAGCAGTACGGACAGGGGGCTTCACTATGGCTACACCTTC | CASSTDRGLHYGYTF
. | TRBJ2-7 | TRBV19 | 15 | TRBD1 | TGTGCCAGTAGGGCGGGACAGGGCTACTCCTACGAGCAGTACTTC | CASRAGQGYSYEQYF
. | TRBJ2-2 | TRBV7-3 | 14 | . | TGTGCCAGCAGCTCCGACTTGAACACCGGGGAGCTGTTTTTT | CASSSDLNTGELFF
. | TRBJ1-1 | TRBV29-1 | 12 | . | TGCAGCGTCCGAGATAAGAACACTGAAGCTTTCTTT | CSVRDKNTEAFF
. | TRBJ2-6 | TRBV28 | 19 | . | TGTGCCAGTATCCCTGGGGGCAAAGGCCTTCTGGGCGGGGCCAACGTCCTGACTTTC | CASIPGGKGLLGGANVLTF